Listed below are T cell receptor beta chains from one sample, sequenced in a study of blood T cell repertoires in COVID-19. TCRdb keeps only in-frame clones here, not all; method: immunoSEQ multiplex PCR. The sample holds 150,000 or so clones, 80% to 90% seen once. The sample consisted of peripheral blood. These receptors originate from a human donor in a cohort sampled during active COVID-19. Each CDR3 is given without its conserved first and last residue. Each record gives: CDR3 length, J gene, V gene, CDR3 protein.

cdr3_length: 12
j_call: TRBJ2-5
v_call: TRBV29-1
cdr3_aa: SVVDTGGRETQY

cdr3_length: 13
j_call: TRBJ2-5
v_call: TRBV30
cdr3_aa: AWSSGQGGVETQY

cdr3_length: 13
j_call: TRBJ1-5
v_call: TRBV7-2
cdr3_aa: ASSFSGVSNQPQH

cdr3_length: 12
j_call: TRBJ2-2
v_call: TRBV5-4
cdr3_aa: ASSLIGGTGELF

cdr3_length: 14
j_call: TRBJ1-6
v_call: TRBV4-3
cdr3_aa: ASSHGTGGYNSPLH

cdr3_length: 12
j_call: TRBJ2-5
v_call: TRBV18
cdr3_aa: ASFGTGGPETQY

cdr3_length: 9
j_call: TRBJ2-7
v_call: TRBV20-1
cdr3_aa: SAREPGEQY

cdr3_length: 13
j_call: TRBJ1-2
v_call: TRBV28
cdr3_aa: ASSSRQGADYGYT

cdr3_length: 14
j_call: TRBJ1-6
v_call: TRBV19
cdr3_aa: ASSIAGGSYNSPLH

cdr3_length: 10
j_call: TRBJ1-1
v_call: TRBV6-2/TRBV6-3
cdr3_aa: ASSKPGQGAF

cdr3_length: 15
j_call: TRBJ1-3
v_call: TRBV9
cdr3_aa: ASSVGVDSLSGNTIY

cdr3_length: 11
j_call: TRBJ1-5
v_call: TRBV24-1
cdr3_aa: ATSGPRGQPQH

cdr3_length: 9
j_call: TRBJ1-4
v_call: TRBV10-3
cdr3_aa: AISFGEELF